The rows below give T cell receptor beta chains drawn from one sample of a study of CXCR3-negative and CXCR3-positive naive CD8 T cells. TCRdb reprocessed the 5' RACE reads, with one entry per CDR3 protein and no DNA. The sample features about 63,000 distinct CDR3 sequences, with around 5% in its top ten. Sample: naive CXCR3+ CD8+ T cells from blood. These receptors were taken from a human donor in good health. Some clones in this sample may be carry-over from other donors' samples. Each CDR3 is given with its conserved first and last residue. The size field is filled for only some rows; it gives once, few, many or a size class.

TRBV7-3	NA	TRBJ2-2	CASTQGANTGELFF
TRBV3-1	NA	TRBJ1-3	CASSPETIWHTIYF
TRBV5-1	NA	TRBJ2-1	CASSPDNEQFF
TRBV29-1	medium-sized	TRBJ2-1	CSVDPPGGPWDEQFF
TRBV7-9	NA	TRBJ2-7	CASSGLAGGIEQYF
TRBV29-1	NA	TRBJ2-7	CSVRGIDEQYF
TRBV14	NA	TRBJ2-7	CASSPLGLEYEQYF
TRBV4-3	NA	TRBJ2-1	CASSQDGSGGAIDEQFF
TRBV11-2	NA	TRBJ1-3	CANSYRVLDRNTIYF
TRBV20-1	NA	TRBJ2-5	CSARSTGAPTFETQYF
TRBV20-1	NA	TRBJ2-1	CSADDRRTGYNEQFF
TRBV4-3	NA	TRBJ1-3	CASSQDLGKMGNTIYF
TRBV4-1	NA	TRBJ2-3	CASSQLDSLGTDTQYF
TRBV20-1	NA	TRBJ1-5	CSAIESLTLNQPQHF
TRBV29-1	NA	TRBJ1-1	CSVQGGSPEAFF
TRBV11-3	NA	TRBJ2-1	CASSYRGPANEQFF
TRBV12-3/TRBV12-4	NA	TRBJ2-7	CASSLRTAVEQYF
TRBV30	NA	TRBJ2-7	CAWSDGNREGEQYF
TRBV7-9	NA	TRBJ2-4	CASSDTVAKNIQYF